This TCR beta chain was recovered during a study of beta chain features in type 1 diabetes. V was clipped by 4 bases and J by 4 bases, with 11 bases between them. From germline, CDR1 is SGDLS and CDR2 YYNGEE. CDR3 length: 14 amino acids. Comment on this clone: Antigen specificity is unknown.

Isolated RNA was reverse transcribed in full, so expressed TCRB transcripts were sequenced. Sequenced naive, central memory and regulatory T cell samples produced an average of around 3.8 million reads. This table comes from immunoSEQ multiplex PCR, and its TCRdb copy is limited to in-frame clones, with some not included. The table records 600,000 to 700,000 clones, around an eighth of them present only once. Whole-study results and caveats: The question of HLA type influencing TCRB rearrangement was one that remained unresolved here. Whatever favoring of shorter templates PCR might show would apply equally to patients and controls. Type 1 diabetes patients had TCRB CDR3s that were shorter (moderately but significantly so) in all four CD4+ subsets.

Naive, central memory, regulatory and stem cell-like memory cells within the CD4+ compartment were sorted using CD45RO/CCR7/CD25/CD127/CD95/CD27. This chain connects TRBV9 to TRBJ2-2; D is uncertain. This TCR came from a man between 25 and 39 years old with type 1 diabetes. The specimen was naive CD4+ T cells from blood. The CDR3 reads CASSPLGFTGELFF. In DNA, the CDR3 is TGTGCCAGCAGCCCTCTAGGGTTCACCGGGGAGCTGTTTTTT.